One T cell receptor beta chain is described in this entry. Its cognate antigen has yet to be identified. The junction shows a germline mismatch at one end, possibly a read error. TCR alpha and beta CDR3 regions were amplified with the iRepertoire nested amplicon-rescue multiplex PCR (arm-PCR) platform from RNA. The input for one-step reverse transcription and amplification was about 95-450 ng of either tissue mRNA or PBMC total RNA. After bead purification, a secondary multiplex PCR added Illumina adapters, and libraries were gel-purified between 200 and 400 bp. Demultiplexing relied on internal 6-nucleotide barcodes carried by the libraries. Libraries were sequenced on an Illumina MiSeq with 2x220 or 2x250 nucleotide paired-end reads. On the authors' methods: Paired reads were merged with FLASH 1.2.11 and aligned to the GRCh37 human genome with BWA-MEM before extracting TRA and TRB reads. An IMGT-derived reference of cassette sequences and CDR3 motifs, with pseudogenes included, was used for V and J assignment. Reads were translated in three frames, and productive CDR3s were defined by a C…FGXG motif without stop codons. A clonotype was defined as a unique combination of a V-J cassette pair and a CDR3 amino acid sequence. Reads were filtered by Hamming distance, thresholded by each sample's sequence error rate in mapped regions. Using fastp trimming at Q25 and MiXCR clonotype assembly, TCRdb reanalyzed the public sequencing data and kept in-frame beta chains. Under each unique CDR3 protein, matching rows form one entry showing the most common genes and DNA. What appears here as the V and J calls and clone size reflects TCRdb's work, not the paper's. For this sample there are about 180,000 distinct CDR3 sequences; more than 35% appear just once. Of the sample, roughly 5.2% is held by the ten largest clones.

The sample comes from a study of glioma-infiltrating T cells (dated by TCRdb to the mid-2010s). Broadly, across the study: The study sequenced TCR alpha- and beta-chain repertoires from glioma tissue, from non-neoplastic brain tissue and from matched peripheral blood mononuclear cells. To gauge divergence between tissue and blood T-cell populations, every tissue-infiltrating repertoire was compared against the peripheral blood repertoire from the same patient. The paired cohort comprised three low-grade glioma patients, 8 or 9 primary glioblastoma patients and three non-glioma patients contributing non-neoplastic brain tissue. The investigation overall reported the following: Group comparisons rested on small numbers: three non-neoplastic, three low-grade glioma and seven or eight glioblastoma patients. In non-neoplastic patients, VJ-independent divergence between tissue and blood fell below expectation, whereas in all gliomas, and especially in low-grade gliomas, the divergence rose above expectation. Very few CDR3 sequences were found to be shared between tissue and blood, and this scarcity was attributed to high CDR3 diversity and limited sampling.

Including cysteine and phenylalanine, the CDR3 has 16 amino acids. The only DNA kept is the CDR3, 48 bases in frame from the first base. The CDR1 and CDR2 encoded by the germline V gene are SGHTA and FQGNSA. The V gene is TRBV7-2 and the J gene is TRBJ2-3; TRBD2 lines up with 10 middle nucleotides. The sample comprised glioma tissue, nonneoplastic brain tissue, or PBMCs (not recorded which). The clonotype originates from a human donor with low-grade glioma or glioblastoma, undergoing nonglioma brain surgery, or in good health (not recorded which). The CDR3 protein sequence reads: CASSLSLAGVVNTRYF. The sequenced DNA is TGTGCCAGCAGCTTAAGTCTAGCGGGAGTAGTGAATACGCGGTATTTT.